The rows below give T cell receptor beta chains drawn from one sample of a study of CD8 T cells in Susac syndrome. TCRdb reanalysed the immunoSEQ multiplex PCR reads using MiXCR and keeps one entry per CDR3 protein. The sample records 90,000 or so distinct CDR3 sequences, around 93% being singletons. The sample taken for sequencing was CD8+ T cells from PBMCs. The receptor set was obtained from a human donor in good health. Both conserved end residues are part of each CDR3. A D gene is named only where the DNA matches it firmly. Size tells how often a clone was seen (once, few, many) or the class of an expanded clone, and some rows leave it out.

j_call	clone_size	d_call	v_call	cdr3_nt	cdr3_aa
TRBJ1-1	once	-	TRBV7-2	TGTGCCAGCAGCTTAGGTCCTCTAGGGAACACTGAAGCTTTCTTT	CASSLGPLGNTEAFF
TRBJ1-1	-	-	TRBV5-1	TGCGCCAGCCGCACTTTAGTGTCAGGGTGGGAGAACACTGAAGCTTTCTTT	CASRTLVSGWENTEAFF
TRBJ2-5	-	-	TRBV12-3/TRBV12-4	TGTGCCAGCACTTCCCCCGCCGTGGAGACCCAGTACTTC	CASTSPAVETQYF
TRBJ2-3	-	TRBD2	TRBV11-2	TGTGCCAGCAGCCTGGAACGGCTAGCGGGGGTTCCGCAGTATTTT	CASSLERLAGVPQYF
TRBJ2-1	-	-	TRBV9	TGTGCCAGCAGCGAAGGGGCACAGCAGTTCTTC	CASSEGAQQFF
TRBJ2-7	-	-	TRBV2	TGTGCCAGCATCCGGTCACAGCCCTACGAGCAGTACTTC	CASIRSQPYEQYF
TRBJ2-1	-	-	TRBV24-1	TGTGCCACCAGTGACCCCTCCGGACAGGCCGGGGGTGAGCAGTTCTTC	CATSDPSGQAGGEQFF
TRBJ2-7	-	TRBD1	TRBV6-7	TGTGCCAGCAGGCATCCCGGACAGGGGGTTTACGAGCAGTACTTC	CASRHPGQGVYEQYF
TRBJ1-2	-	-	TRBV14	TGTGCCAGCAGCCAAGGAAGCGTCCTTAACTATGGCTACACCTTC	CASSQGSVLNYGYTF
TRBJ1-2	-	-	TRBV7-9	TGTGCCAGCAGCCTCGGAACCGGGACACACAACTATGGCTACACCTTC	CASSLGTGTHNYGYTF
TRBJ1-4	-	-	TRBV5-1	TGCGCCAGCAGCTTGTTGGGGATGGGCCTTAATGAAAAACTGTTTTTT	CASSLLGMGLNEKLFF
TRBJ2-1	-	-	TRBV2	TGTGCCAGCACAACCTACAATGAGCAGTTCTTC	CASTTYNEQFF
TRBJ2-2	-	-	TRBV3-1	TGTGCCAGCAGCCTCATCAGGGGTGCCGGGGAGCTGTTTTTT	CASSLIRGAGELFF
TRBJ2-4	-	-	TRBV29-1	TGCAGCGTTAAACAGGAAAACATTCAGTACTTC	CSVKQENIQYF
TRBJ2-7	-	-	TRBV5-1	TGCGCCAGCAGCTTGGGGGAATTTCCCTACGAGCAGTACTTC	CASSLGEFPYEQYF
TRBJ2-1	-	TRBD2	TRBV20-1	TGCAGTGCTCCCGGGACTAGCAGCTCCAATGAGCAGTTCTTC	CSAPGTSSSNEQFF
TRBJ1-1	-	-	TRBV4-1	TGCGCCAGCAGCCAAGGTCCAGGGTGGACTTCTGAAGCTTTCTTT	CASSQGPGWTSEAFF
TRBJ2-7	once	TRBD2	TRBV7-2	TGTGCCAGCAGCTTAGAGCGGGGGGCCGGAAACGAGCAGTACTTC	CASSLERGAGNEQYF
TRBJ1-1	-	TRBD1	TRBV3-1	TGTGCCAGCAGCCCTGACCGACAGGGCCGGGGGACTTTCTTT	CASSPDRQGRGTFF
TRBJ1-1	-	-	TRBV29-1	TGCAGCGTTTACCCAGACAGCACTGAAGCTTTCTTT	CSVYPDSTEAFF
TRBJ2-3	-	-	TRBV25-1	TGTGCCAGCAGTGAACCGGACAGATTTGAGGGGGATACGCAGTATTTT	CASSEPDRFEGDTQYF
TRBJ2-2	-	TRBD2	TRBV6-4	TGTGCCAGCAGTGACTCTAGCGGGGGCACCGGGGAGCTGTTTTTT	CASSDSSGGTGELFF
TRBJ2-3	-	TRBD2	TRBV7-9	TGTGCCAGCAGCCCAATGGGCGGGGGGGCCCCAGATACGCAGTATTTT	CASSPMGGGAPDTQYF
TRBJ1-2	-	TRBD1	TRBV29-1	TGCAGCGGGGTCCTGACAGGGGTAAACTATGGCTACACCTTC	CSGVLTGVNYGYTF
TRBJ1-5	-	-	TRBV12-3/TRBV12-4	TGTGCCAGCAGTCTGGGCAATCAGCCCCAGCATTTT	CASSLGNQPQHF
TRBJ2-2	-	-	TRBV12-5	TGTGCTAGTGGTTTGGTGAACACCGGGGAGCTGTTTTTT	CASGLVNTGELFF
TRBJ1-2	-	TRBD1	TRBV27	TGTGCCAGCAGTTTGGGACAGGGGGCGCGGGGCTACACCTTC	CASSLGQGARGYTF